Listed below are T cell receptor beta chains from one sample, sequenced in a study of cytomegalovirus exposure and HLA in healthy donors. The table came from immunoSEQ multiplex PCR; TCRdb's copy has only in-frame clones and leaves some out. Here the sample spans some 130,000 clones, roughly 70% being singletons. The sequenced sample was PBMCs. These receptors were taken from a man aged 30 to 39 in good health and CMV-seronegative. The CDR3 runs from the conserved cysteine through the conserved F or W. Fields, in order: D gene, V gene, J gene, CDR3 protein, CDR3 DNA. D genes are given only for firm matches.

>NA|TRBV7-8|TRBJ1-1
CASSLYRSNTEAFF
TGTGCCAGCAGCTTATACAGATCGAACACTGAAGCTTTCTTT
>NA|TRBV28|TRBJ2-7
CASSGSSPSGQYF
TGTGCCAGCAGTGGTTCGTCGCCCTCGGGGCAGTACTTC
>NA|TRBV6-5|TRBJ1-2
CASRRDGNYGYTF
TGTGCCAGCAGGCGGGACGGGAACTATGGCTACACCTTC
>NA|TRBV11-2|TRBJ2-2
CASSLDPRSGELFF
TGTGCCAGCAGCTTAGATCCCAGGTCCGGGGAGCTGTTTTTT
>TRBD2|TRBV5-1|TRBJ2-5
CASSPAGTSGAETQYF
TGCGCCAGCAGTCCGGCGGGGACTAGCGGGGCAGAGACCCAGTACTTC
>TRBD2|TRBV30|TRBJ2-1
CASESPTSGRGYEQFF
TGTGCCTCCGAATCCCCCACTAGCGGGAGGGGGTATGAGCAGTTCTTC
>NA|TRBV6-1|TRBJ1-6
CASGSSSYNSPLHF
TGTGCCAGCGGGTCTAGCTCCTATAATTCACCCCTCCACTTT
>TRBD1|TRBV9|TRBJ1-5
CASNRQGSNQPQHF
TGTGCCAGCAACCGACAGGGTAGCAATCAGCCCCAGCATTTT
>TRBD2|TRBV6-5|TRBJ2-1
CASSRLAGVNNEQFF
TGTGCCAGCAGTAGACTAGCGGGAGTAAACAATGAGCAGTTCTTC
>NA|TRBV5-1|TRBJ2-7
CASTRDSTYEQYF
TGCGCCAGCACCCGAGATTCGACCTACGAGCAGTACTTC
>TRBD1|TRBV19|TRBJ1-5
CASSIFISVSGTEYSNQPQHF
TGTGCCAGTAGTATTTTCATATCTGTTTCTGGGACAGAGTATAGCAATCAGCCCCAGCATTTT
>TRBD1|TRBV9|TRBJ1-1
CASSVGDRGRPYEAFF
TGTGCCAGCAGCGTAGGGGACAGGGGACGCCCCTATGAAGCTTTCTTT
>NA|TRBV5-1|TRBJ2-5
CASSPRTQSETQYF
TGCGCCAGCAGCCCCCGCACCCAGTCGGAGACCCAGTACTTC
>TRBD1|TRBV7-2|TRBJ1-6
CASSNAGRDRDSPLHF
TGTGCCAGCAGCAACGCAGGCCGGGACAGGGATTCACCCCTCCACTTT
>TRBD2|TRBV7-9|TRBJ2-3
CASSPFRTSGITDTQYF
TGTGCCAGCAGTCCATTCCGAACTAGCGGTATCACAGATACGCAGTATTTT
>NA|TRBV6-5|TRBJ1-5
CASSPRGGGNQPQHF
TGTGCCAGCAGTCCTAGGGGCGGAGGCAATCAGCCCCAGCATTTT
>NA|TRBV19|TRBJ2-7
CASRPPGGAYEQYF
TGTGCCAGTAGACCCCCAGGAGGGGCCTACGAGCAGTACTTC